This T cell receptor (beta chain) was obtained from a study of T cells after yellow fever vaccination. The CDR3 totals 14 residues. V lost 3 bases and J lost 4, with 14 bases in between. Germline CDR1 and CDR2: DFQATT and SNEGSKA (reference sequence). One entry per CDR3 protein results from TCRdb running MiXCR on the 5' RACE reads. The table has 500,000 to 650,000 distinct CDR3 sequences, 17% seen once. The chain joins TRBV20-1 to TRBJ2-3; possibly TRBD2 for D (5 bases). This sample comprised PBMCs, obtained around 5 days after the first yellow fever vaccination. The TCR comes from a man aged 18 to 35 who received the YFV17D yellow fever vaccine. The CDR3 is CSASARTRADTQYF. The CDR3 bases are TGCAGTGCTAGCGCCAGAACTAGGGCAGATACGCAGTATTTT.